The 32 T cell receptor beta chains presented below share a single source sample, sequenced in a study of blood T cell repertoires in COVID-19 (TCRdb year 2020). Receptor libraries were prepared by the immunoSEQ multiplex PCR assay. Held by TCRdb, this immuneACCESS table contains in-frame sequences only and omits some clones. Under half of the omission traces to an unresolved V gene where checked; the cause of the rest is unknown. Recorded for this sample are hundreds of thousands of clones; 88% of them occurred a single time. The ten biggest clones cover 0.8% to 1% of the sample. Sequencing was done on a sample of PBMCs or T cells enriched from blood (not recorded which). The receptor source for this set is a woman between 25 and 40 years old who had recovered from COVID-19.

J is TRBJ2-3 and V is TRBV18; 10 positions agree with TRBD2. The junction had 8 bases not matched to a gene; V was cut back by 3 bases and J by 2 bases. The germline V gene encodes CDR1 KGHSH and CDR2 LQKENI. CDR3 size: 17 residues. The DNA for the CDR3 is TGTGCCAGCTCACCTCGCTTTACTAGCGGGGACACAGATACGCAGTATTTT. It is translated as CASSPRFTSGDTDTQYF. The whole variable domain, filled in from reference TRBV18 and TRBJ2-3, reads NAGVMQNPRHLVRRRGQEARLRCSPMKGHSHVYWYRQLPEEGLKFMVYLQKENIIDESGMPKERFSAEFPKEGPSILRIQQVVRGDSAAYFCASSPRFTSGDTDTQYFGPGTRLTVL.

The V call is TRBV7-9, the J call TRBJ1-2, with 8 bases that match TRBD1. The CDR3 consists of 12 residues. V lost 8 bases to trimming and J lost 8 bases; unmatched junction nucleotides: 7. Germline lookup yields CDR1 SEHNR and CDR2 FQNEAQ (reference sequence). The CDR3 loop is CASGGQGGGYTF. DNA of the CDR3: TGTGCCAGCGGCGGACAGGGCGGAGGCTACACCTTC.

The V call is TRBV6-5, the J call TRBJ1-2, with 11 bases aligning to TRBD1. V gave up 5 bases and J gave up 5 bases; unmatched junction bases: 7. The CDR3 runs 15 residues. Germline CDR1 and CDR2: MNHEY and SVGAGI. The CDR3: CASSPGTGGPYGYTF. The CDR3 DNA reads as TGTGCCAGCAGTCCCGGGACAGGGGGACCGTATGGCTACACCTTC.

This clone has more than one count but fewer than ten. The chain couples TRBV6-2 or TRBV6-3 to TRBJ1-5; 10 nucleotides match TRBD1. Germline CDR1 and CDR2: MNHEY and SVGEGT. The CDR3 is made up of 19 amino acids. The junction had 15 bases not matched to a gene; V was cut back by 2 bases and J by 5 bases. CDR3 sequence (DNA): TGTGCCAGCAGTTACAACCGGGGCCAGGGACAGGGGTTACATCAGCCCCAGCATTTT. This encodes CASSYNRGQGQGLHQPQHF.

V usage is TRBV2 and J usage is TRBJ2-2; D not certain. Trimming removed 4 bases from V and 1 base from J, with 10 bases in between. This CDR3 contains 15 residues. In germline, CDR1 is SNHLY, CDR2 FYNNEI. Here the CDR3 DNA reads TGTGCCAGCAGTGGATTGAGATTGAACACCGGGGAGCTGTTTTTT. This gives the protein CASSGLRLNTGELFF.

This clone was detected many times. The V and J genes are TRBV5-4 and TRBJ1-1; unclear D gene. Trimming stripped 0 bases from V and 4 bases from J, with 7 bases between. Germline CDR1 SGHNT, CDR2 YYREEE (reference sequence). The CDR3 consists of 13 residues. The CDR3 DNA follows: TGTGCCAGCAGCTTGGGGGGAGGCACTGAAGCTTTCTTT. Protein: CASSLGGGTEAFF.

V usage is TRBV20-1 and J usage is TRBJ2-5; D possibly corresponds to TRBD2 (6 bases). The germline V gene has CDR1 DFQATT and CDR2 SNEGSKA (reference sequence). This CDR3 spans 16 amino acids. V lost 3 bases and J lost 5, with 22 bases in between. Written as DNA, the CDR3 is TGCAGTGCTAGTCTCGGGAGTTGGGGCTTTGTGGAGACCCAGTACTTC. It encodes CSASLGSWGFVETQYF.

The rearrangement joins TRBV9 to TRBJ1-6; D ambiguous. This CDR3 has 16 amino acids. V was clipped by 0 bases and J by 9 bases, with 16 bases between them. CDR1 is SGDLS, CDR2 YYNGEE, per germline. The DNA for the CDR3 is TGTGCCAGCAGCGTAGAGGTCAGGCGCGAGGGTTCACCCCTCCACTTT. As protein: CASSVEVRREGSPLHF.

The chain carries TRBV7-9 and TRBJ2-5; 7 bases are shared with TRBD1. Germline CDR1 reads SEHNR; CDR2 reads FQNEAQ (reference sequence). There are 14 residues in the CDR3. V lost 1 base, J lost 4 bases, and 3 bases stayed unmatched. The CDR3 sequence: CASSLGQGIETQYF. CDR3 nucleotide sequence: TGTGCCAGCAGCTTAGGACAGGGAATAGAGACCCAGTACTTC.

The sample holds a few counts of this clone. The gene calls are TRBV9 and TRBJ2-1; D is undetermined. V lost 0 bases, J lost 8 bases, and 15 bases lay in between. Germline V gene lookup returns CDR1 SGDLS and CDR2 YYNGEE. The CDR3 runs 15 residues. The CDR3 DNA reads TGTGCCAGCAGCGTAGGAGTATCTCCGGCGGATGAGCAGTTCTTC. Its translation is CASSVGVSPADEQFF.

This chain connects TRBV6-5 to TRBJ1-6; 7 nucleotides line up with TRBD1. Germline values: CDR1 MNHEY, CDR2 SVGAGI. The CDR3 is 11 residues long. With V trimmed by 6 bases and J by 13 bases, 3 bases remained unmatched. The CDR3 DNA is TGTGCCAGCAGCATGGGACAGCCCCTCCACTTT. This translates into CASSMGQPLHF.

This chain uses TRBV27 with TRBJ1-3; 7 positions match TRBD1. The CDR3 is 15 amino acids. V lost 6 bases to trimming and J lost 1 base; unmatched junction nucleotides: 6. Per germline, CDR1 MNHEY and CDR2 SMNVEV (reference sequence). In DNA, the CDR3 is TGTGCCAGCAGCTACAGGGGTATGTCTGGAAACACCATATATTTT. Translation: CASSYRGMSGNTIYF.

The chain joins TRBV28 to TRBJ2-5, with D perhaps TRBD2 (5 bases). This CDR3 contains 14 residues. CDR1 MDHEN and CDR2 SYDVKM come from the germline V gene. The V and J ends lost 3 bases and 3 bases respectively, with 11 bases between them. CDR3 loop: CASSFLAEEETQYF. In DNA, the CDR3 is TGTGCCAGCAGTTTTCTAGCAGAGGAAGAGACCCAGTACTTC.

This clone turned up a few times. The gene calls are TRBV2 and TRBJ1-2, with 9 bases identical to TRBD1. This CDR3 has 16 amino acids. Trimming cost V 3 bases and J 6 bases; bases outside gene matches: 11. CDR1 SNHLY and CDR2 FYNNEI come from the germline V gene. The CDR3 nucleotides are TGTGCCAGCAGTGACCACAGGGGGCGCTTAACTAATGGCTACACCTTC. Encoded protein: CASSDHRGRLTNGYTF.

This chain links TRBV2 with TRBJ1-5, with TRBD1 identical over 7 bases. V shed 3 bases and J 5 bases; nucleotides not matched to a gene: 19. Germline V CDR1 and CDR2: SNHLY, FYNNEI. This CDR3 spans 19 amino acids. The CDR3 DNA sequence: TGTGCCAGCAGTGAGGACTCCGGGACAGAATTAGGAGTTCATCAGCCCCAGCATTTT. Amino acids: CASSEDSGTELGVHQPQHF. The full variable domain, rest sourced from reference TRBV2 and TRBJ1-5, is EPEVTQTPSHQVTQMGQEVILRCVPISNHLYFYWYRQILGQKVEFLVSFYNNEISEKSEIFDDQFSVERPDGSNFTLKIRSTKLEDSAMYFCASSEDSGTELGVHQPQHFGDGTRLSIL.

V and J are TRBV6-5 and TRBJ2-3, with D possibly matching TRBD1 (6 bases). V shed 4 bases and J shed 3 bases, with 11 bases lying between them. The CDR3 has 14 residues. Germline-derived CDR1 and CDR2 are MNHEY and SVGAGI. DNA for the CDR3: TGTGCCAGCAGTTCCCACCAGGGGACAGATACGCAGTATTTT. It encodes CASSSHQGTDTQYF.

This clone showed up just a few times. The chain employs TRBV28 and TRBJ1-4; tentative D call: TRBD1 (6 bases). Germline CDR1 reads MDHEN; CDR2 reads SYDVKM. This CDR3 region has 16 residues. Trimming stripped 3 bases from V and 8 bases from J, with 19 bases between. The CDR3 coding sequence is TGTGCCAGCAGTTTCCTAATTTCGACAGGTGTGGAAAAACTGTTTTTT. This gives the protein CASSFLISTGVEKLFF.

CDR3 amino acids: CASSRGLAGINGELFF. Here the CDR3 DNA reads TGTGCCAGCAGTCGAGGACTAGCGGGAATAAATGGGGAGCTGTTTTTT. This chain uses TRBV27 with TRBJ2-2, with 12 bases identical to TRBD2. The CDR3 totals 16 residues. The V segment lost 5 bases and the J segment 8 bases; nucleotides outside the gene matches: 9. The germline CDR1 and CDR2 sequences are MNHEY and SMNVEV (reference sequence).

V usage is TRBV7-2 and J usage is TRBJ2-3; 8 bases map to TRBD2. V lost 3 bases, J lost 4 bases, and 6 bases stayed unmatched. CDR3 length: 15 amino acids. Germline values: CDR1 SGHTA, CDR2 FQGNSA. The CDR3 DNA sequence: TGTGCCAGCAGCTTGGCGGGGGGACCCTCAGATACGCAGTATTTT. Amino acids: CASSLAGGPSDTQYF.

This chain connects TRBV20-1 to TRBJ2-5; D call uncertain. CDR3 length: 11 residues. V dropped 7 bases and J dropped 7 bases, with 13 bases sitting between them. CDR1 and CDR2 from the germline V gene are DFQATT and SNEGSKA (reference sequence). The CDR3 DNA is TGCAGTGAGGAGAGGCACGGGACCCAGTACTTC. Encoded protein: CSEERHGTQYF.

The chain joins TRBV5-1 to TRBJ2-7; 11 bases are a match to TRBD1. From germline, CDR1 is SGHRS and CDR2 YFSETQ. The length of the CDR3 is 14 residues. Trimming cost V 5 bases and J 6 bases; bases outside gene matches: 7. The chain's CDR3 is CASRSGTGGGEQYF. The CDR3 DNA reads TGCGCCAGCAGATCCGGGACAGGGGGTGGCGAGCAGTACTTC.

The V call is TRBV30, the J call TRBJ1-4; TRBD1 is a possible D gene (6 bases). The CDR3 is made up of 12 amino acids. V shed 7 bases and J shed 6 bases, with 12 bases lying between them. Germline V gene sequence: CDR1 GTSNPN, CDR2 SVGIG (reference sequence). The CDR3 region is CASGTHYEKLFF. In nucleotides, the CDR3 is TGTGCCTCCGGGACACACTATGAAAAACTGTTTTTT.

V and J are TRBV28 and TRBJ2-2; the D gene is possibly TRBD1 (5 bases). This CDR3 contains 15 residues. The germline V gene has CDR1 MDHEN and CDR2 SYDVKM. Trimming shortened V by 4 bases and J by 0 bases, and 9 bases separated the two germline ends. CDR3 in DNA: TGTGCCAGCAGTTCCTCGACAGCGAACACCGGGGAGCTGTTTTTT. As protein: CASSSSTANTGELFF. The full variable domain, its missing parts supplied by reference TRBV28 and TRBJ2-2, is DVKVTQSSRYLVKRTGEKVFLECVQDMDHENMFWYRQDPGLGLRLIYFSYDVKMKEKGDIPEGYSVSREKKERFSLILESASTNQTSMYLCASSSSTANTGELFFGEGSRLTVL.

The chain joins TRBV3-1 (or the pseudogene TRBV3-2) to TRBJ2-5; perhaps TRBD2 as D (6 bases). Per germline, CDR1 LGHDT and CDR2 YNNKEL (reference sequence). The CDR3 loop spans 16 amino acids. The V gene lost 2 bases and the J gene lost 3 bases, with 16 bases spanning the gap. CDR3 sequence reads: CASSQRFQEGEETQYF. In nucleotides, the CDR3 is TGTGCCAGCAGCCAACGATTTCAGGAGGGAGAAGAGACCCAGTACTTC.

J is TRBJ2-1 and V is TRBV28, with D perhaps matching TRBD2 (6 bases). Between the trimmed V and J ends, which lost 3 bases and 5 bases, there was a span of 20 bases. The CDR3 sequence is 17 residues long. Per germline, CDR1 MDHEN and CDR2 SYDVKM. The CDR3 DNA reads TGTGCCAGCAGTTTTCCGACCTCTGCGGGGAAGGACAATGAGCAGTTCTTC. Encoded protein: CASSFPTSAGKDNEQFF.

This clone was recorded only once. The chain combines TRBV12-3 or TRBV12-4 with TRBJ1-1; D uncertain. Trimming removed 5 bases at V and 1 base at J, with 8 bases between. This CDR3 comprises 13 residues. The CDR3 bases are TGTGCCAGCAGTCCCGGGAGGAACACTGAAGCTTTCTTT. It codes for CASSPGRNTEAFF.

The rearrangement uses TRBV3-1 (or the pseudogene TRBV3-2) and TRBJ2-7, with 8 positions matching TRBD2. There are 14 residues in the CDR3. CDR1 is LGHDT, CDR2 YNNKEL, per germline (reference sequence). V dropped 6 bases and J dropped 0; count of bases not matched to a gene: 4. The CDR3 DNA reads TGTGCCAGCAGAAGCGGGGGAAGCTCCTACGAGCAGTACTTC. Protein sequence: CASRSGGSSYEQYF.

This rearrangement joins TRBV7-9 to TRBJ2-1; TRBD2 aligns across 11 bases. The germline CDR1 and CDR2 sequences are SEHNR and FQNEAQ (reference sequence). V trimming: 6 bases; J trimming: 2 bases; junction bases outside the gene matches: 0. CDR3 size: 14 residues. In nucleotides, the CDR3 is TGTGCCAGCAGGGGACTAGCGGCCTACAATGAGCAGTTCTTC. Encoded protein: CASRGLAAYNEQFF.

The V and J genes are TRBV5-1 and TRBJ2-2; a weak D match, TRBD1 (5 bases). The CDR3 sequence is 16 residues long. The V gene's germline CDR1 is SGHRS and CDR2 YFSETQ. Trimming left V 4 bases short and J 3 bases short, with 16 bases between. In nucleotides, the CDR3 is TGCGCCAGCAGCCAAGACAGCTATGGGTACACCGGGGAGCTGTTTTTT. It encodes CASSQDSYGYTGELFF.

V and J are TRBV7-6 and TRBJ2-7; D perhaps matches TRBD2 (6 bases). This CDR3 contains 13 residues. The germline gives CDR1 SGHVS, CDR2 FNYEAQ. The V and J ends lost 3 bases and 5 bases respectively, with 11 bases between them. The CDR3 loop is CASSLGGPNEQYF. CDR3 nucleotide sequence: TGTGCCAGCAGCTTGGGGGGTCCCAACGAGCAGTACTTC. The variable domain in full, completed from reference TRBV7-6 and TRBJ2-7, reads GAGVSQSPRYKVTKRGQDVALRCDPISGHVSLYWYRQALGQGPEFLTYFNYEAQQDKSGLPNDRFSAERPEGSISTLTIQRTEQRDSAMYRCASSLGGPNEQYFGPGTRLTVT.

V gene TRBV7-2 combines with J gene TRBJ1-6; no firm D call. The ends were cut back, 0 bases at V and 7 bases at J, with 7 bases in the middle. Germline assignment: CDR1 SGHTA and CDR2 FQGNSA. The CDR3 length is 14 residues. This CDR3 reads CASSLAEGNSPLHF. CDR3 DNA sequence: TGTGCCAGCAGCTTAGCGGAGGGAAATTCACCCCTCCACTTT.

The V gene is TRBV19, the J gene TRBJ1-1; D perhaps matches TRBD1 (6 bases). V lost 4 bases and J lost 4, with 16 bases in between. CDR3 length: 15 amino acids. CDR1 and CDR2 from the germline V gene are LNHDA and SQIVND (reference sequence). CDR3 sequence reads: CASSTPPQGRTEAFF. For the CDR3, the DNA is TGTGCCAGTAGTACTCCCCCACAGGGCCGCACTGAAGCTTTCTTT.